The 24 T cell receptor beta chains in this list originate from one sample, sequenced in a study of shared clonotypes between healthy human individuals. Profiling relied on immunoSEQ multiplex PCR, and the TCRdb table lists in-frame clones only, not all of them. The sample consists of about 530,000 clones, about 79% of them appearing once. The specimen sequenced was PBMCs. The receptors were gathered from a woman aged 40 to 50 in good health. Some clones in this sample may be carry-over from other donors' samples.

V is TRBV6-5 and J is TRBJ2-6; D gene uncertain. This CDR3 is 14 amino acids long. Germline CDR1 MNHEY, CDR2 SVGAGI. Trimming pared 6 bases from V and 0 bases from J, leaving 6 bases between. CDR3 sequence reads: CASRGSSGANVLTF. In nucleotides, the CDR3 is TGTGCCAGCAGGGGCTCCTCTGGGGCCAACGTCCTGACTTTC.

The chain links TRBV19 to TRBJ2-2; a possible D gene is TRBD1 (7 bases). The CDR3 is 19 residues long. Deletions cut 0 bases from V and 1 base from J, with 18 bases between. Germline CDR1 LNHDA, CDR2 SQIVND (reference sequence). The CDR3 is CASSIDLGRGTQNTGELFF. In DNA form, the CDR3 reads TGTGCCAGTAGTATAGACCTTGGCAGGGGGACTCAGAACACCGGGGAGCTGTTTTTT.

The chain carries TRBV6-6 and TRBJ1-1, with a tentative D call TRBD1 (5 bases). The CDR3 spans 12 residues. V was shortened by 6 bases and J by 1 base, with 6 bases between the two germline ends. Germline assignment: CDR1 MNHNY and CDR2 SVGAGI (reference sequence). The CDR3 coding sequence is TGTGCCAGCAGCCAGGGGAACACTGAAGCTTTCTTT. Protein product: CASSQGNTEAFF.

The chain links TRBV6-1 to TRBJ1-1; the match to TRBD1 covers 10 bases. V shed 8 bases and J 11 bases; nucleotides not matched to a gene: 14. Germline CDR1 is MNHNS and CDR2 is SASEGT. The CDR3 runs to 14 residues. CDR3 protein: CASLQGQGRSGAFF. CDR3 bases: TGTGCCAGCCTCCAGGGACAGGGGAGGAGTGGCGCTTTCTTT.

The sample holds one count of this clone. Since a far larger clone is one base different, this is likely a read error. The chain joins TRBV7-2 to TRBJ1-2; no firm D call. This CDR3 is built from 12 residues. In germline, CDR1 is SGHTA, CDR2 FQGNSA. CDR3 sequence reads: CASNLSGYGYTF. The DNA for the CDR3 is TGTGCCAGCAACTTATCCGGCTATGGCTACACCTTC. Full variable domain (remainder filled in from reference TRBV7-2 and TRBJ1-2): GAGVSQSPSNKVTEKGKDVELRCDPISGHTALYWYRQSLGQGLEFLIYFQGNSAPDKSGLPSDRFSAERTGGSVSTLTIQRTQQEDSAVYLCASNLSGYGYTFGSGTRLTVV.

The chain employs TRBV27 and TRBJ2-7; TRBD2 might be the D (5 bases). CDR1 and CDR2 (germline): MNHEY, SMNVEV (reference sequence). The germline V and J ends were trimmed by 2 bases and 2 bases, with 19 bases remaining between them. The CDR3 runs to 17 residues. CDR3 sequence: CASSLPGLQEEAYEQYF. The CDR3, as DNA: TGTGCCAGCAGTTTACCGGGCCTTCAGGAGGAAGCCTACGAGCAGTACTTC.

The chain combines TRBV2 with TRBJ2-7, with D unresolved. CDR3 size: 14 residues. V lost 7 bases and J 2 bases, leaving 15 bases between the germline ends. The V gene's germline CDR1 is SNHLY and CDR2 FYNNEI. The CDR3, as DNA: TGTGCCAGCATCCGGCCAGCTTACACCTACGAGCAGTACTTC. It translates to CASIRPAYTYEQYF.

This clone has a count of ten or more. The chain couples TRBV6-1 to TRBJ1-5; perhaps TRBD1 as D (6 bases). The germline V gene has CDR1 MNHNS and CDR2 SASEGT. V lost 5 bases, J lost 3 bases, and 14 bases lay in between. The CDR3 covers 15 residues. The CDR3 reads CASSRSDSYNQPQHF. As DNA, the CDR3 is TGTGCCAGCAGTCGCTCGGACAGTTACAATCAGCCCCAGCATTTT.

The chain combines TRBV19 with TRBJ1-5; D gene unclear. Germline values: CDR1 LNHDA, CDR2 SQIVND (reference sequence). V was trimmed by 2 bases and J by 6 bases, leaving 8 bases between them. This CDR3 is built from 13 residues. The CDR3 DNA sequence: TGTGCCAGTAGTATAAATAGTGTTCAGCCCCAGCATTTT. This sequence encodes CASSINSVQPQHF.

The J gene is TRBJ2-7, the V gene TRBV7-9; D unresolved. The CDR3 is 14 residues long. Germline CDR1 reads SEHNR; CDR2 reads FQNEAQ (reference sequence). V was trimmed by 3 bases and J by 7 bases, leaving 16 bases between them. The DNA for the CDR3 is TGTGCCAGCAGCTTGCCAGCCCCGATGGGGGAGCAGTACTTC. Amino acids: CASSLPAPMGEQYF.

CDR3 bases: TGCGCCAGCAGCTTGGAAGGCGGGAGGGCCGGGGGGCAGTTCTTC. Translated, it gives CASSLEGGRAGGQFF. The V gene is TRBV5-1, the J gene TRBJ2-1; 9 nucleotides line up with TRBD2. This CDR3 has 15 residues. The V and J ends lost 0 bases and 12 bases, in that order; junction bases with no gene match: 10. CDR1 is SGHRS and CDR2 is YFSETQ in the germline V gene.

This clone has only one observation. CDR3 protein: CATSSGTASTDTQYF. The CDR3 region has the DNA TGTGCCACCAGTAGCGGGACTGCTAGCACAGATACGCAGTATTTT. The genes are TRBV15 and TRBJ2-3; 8 bases fit TRBD2. J gave up 0 bases and V 6 bases, and 5 bases lay outside the gene matches. The germline CDR1 and CDR2 sequences are LNHNV and YYDKDF (reference sequence). This CDR3 is 15 amino acids long.

The CDR3 loop is CATSREGWNRGGEKLFF. CDR3 nucleotide sequence: TGTGCCACCAGCAGAGAAGGATGGAACAGGGGAGGGGAAAAACTGTTTTTT. The chain joins TRBV15 to TRBJ1-4; TRBD1 agrees at 7 bases. After removal of 0 bases from V and 8 bases from J, the junction contained 12 bases not matched to a gene. Per germline, CDR1 LNHNV and CDR2 YYDKDF (reference sequence). CDR3 length equals 17 residues.

This clone was seen repeatedly, ten times or more. The genes are TRBV5-4 and TRBJ1-3, with TRBD1 identical over 7 bases. This CDR3 region has 15 residues. Germline V CDR1 and CDR2: SGHNT, YYREEE (reference sequence). After removal of 0 bases from V and 0 bases from J, the junction contained 0 bases not matched to a gene. CDR3 sequence: CASSLAGGSGNTIYF. In nucleotides, the CDR3 is TGTGCCAGCAGCTTGGCAGGGGGCTCTGGAAACACCATATATTTT.

V and J are TRBV2 and TRBJ2-1; D is unclear. V shed 6 bases and J shed 1 base, with 10 bases lying between them. Germline-derived CDR1 and CDR2 are SNHLY and FYNNEI. There are 14 residues in the CDR3. CDR3 sequence reads: CASRALESYNEQFF. CDR3 DNA: TGTGCCAGCAGGGCTTTAGAATCCTACAATGAGCAGTTCTTC.

This chain connects TRBV7-9 to TRBJ2-7; D might be TRBD2 (6 bases). This CDR3 contains 14 residues. Germline V gene sequence: CDR1 SEHNR, CDR2 FQNEAQ (reference sequence). Trimming pared 5 bases from V and 1 base from J, leaving 12 bases between. The DNA for the CDR3 is TGTGCCAGCAGCCAGCAACTAGCTTCCTACGAGCAGTACTTC. Its protein is CASSQQLASYEQYF.

The chain has TRBV7-6 and TRBJ1-1; a possible D gene is TRBD1 (6 bases). V was trimmed by 2 bases and J by 1 base, leaving 11 bases between them. There are 15 residues in the CDR3. Germline lookup yields CDR1 SGHVS and CDR2 FNYEAQ. This CDR3 is CASSLIDRPNTEAFF. Here the CDR3 DNA reads TGTGCCAGCAGCTTAATAGACAGGCCGAACACTGAAGCTTTCTTT. Full variable domain (remainder filled in from reference TRBV7-6 and TRBJ1-1): GAGVSQSPRYKVTKRGQDVALRCDPISGHVSLYWYRQALGQGPEFLTYFNYEAQQDKSGLPNDRFSAERPEGSISTLTIQRTEQRDSAMYRCASSLIDRPNTEAFFGQGTRLTVV.

A note on this clone: This sample also contains other DNA sequences that code for the same CDR3. V gene TRBV28 combines with J gene TRBJ2-7; TRBD2 matches at 12 bases. The CDR3 is made up of 15 amino acids. V shed 0 bases and J 3 bases; nucleotides not matched to a gene: 0. Germline V gene lookup returns CDR1 MDHEN and CDR2 SYDVKM. In DNA, the CDR3 is TGTGCCAGCAGTTTATGGACTAGCGGGAGCTACGAGCAGTACTTC. Translated: CASSLWTSGSYEQYF. Full variable domain (missing parts from reference TRBV28 and TRBJ2-7): DVKVTQSSRYLVKRTGEKVFLECVQDMDHENMFWYRQDPGLGLRLIYFSYDVKMKEKGDIPEGYSVSREKKERFSLILESASTNQTSMYLCASSLWTSGSYEQYFGPGTRLTVT.

This clone was found many times. CDR3 residues: CASSLKAGLAVSTDTQYF. CDR3 in DNA: TGTGCCAGCAGTTTAAAGGCCGGACTAGCGGTTAGCACAGATACGCAGTATTTT. This chain connects TRBV27 to TRBJ2-3; TRBD2 aligns across 10 bases. Unmatched junction bases numbered 8, after V lost 2 bases and J lost 0 bases. CDR1 MNHEY and CDR2 SMNVEV come from the germline V gene (reference sequence). CDR3 length: 18 amino acids.

The chain is built from TRBV30 and TRBJ2-1; 7 bases agree with TRBD1. Per the germline V gene, CDR1 is GTSNPN and CDR2 is SVGIG (reference sequence). The V segment lost 6 bases and the J segment 15 bases; nucleotides outside the gene matches: 14. The CDR3 extends over 12 amino acids. The CDR3 region is CACPGIGTVPFF. The DNA of the CDR3 is TGTGCCTGTCCGGGGATCGGGACAGTCCCGTTCTTC. Full variable domain (missing parts from reference TRBV30 and TRBJ2-1): SQTIHQWPATLVQPVGSPLSLECTVEGTSNPNLYWYRQAAGRGLQLLFYSVGIGQISSEVPQNLSASRPQDRQFILSSKKLLLSDSGFYLCACPGIGTVPFFGPGTRLTVL.

The chain employs TRBV28 and TRBJ1-2; D gene unclear. Germline CDR1 is MDHEN and CDR2 is SYDVKM. V was trimmed by 6 bases and J by 4 bases, leaving 27 bases between them. The length of the CDR3 is 18 residues. CDR3 residues: CASSLKPGNPPYRYGYTF. CDR3 DNA: TGTGCCAGCAGCCTTAAACCAGGCAACCCCCCCTATCGCTATGGCTACACCTTC.

This clone was picked up a small number of times. The chain joins TRBV29-1 to TRBJ2-7, with 8 bases aligning to TRBD1. J was trimmed by 2 bases and V by 5 bases; bases with no gene match: 5. This CDR3 has 13 amino acids. Per germline, CDR1 SQVTM and CDR2 ANQGSEA. CDR3 region: CSVLDRAAYEQYF. CDR3 sequence (DNA): TGCAGCGTTTTGGACAGGGCTGCCTACGAGCAGTACTTC.

V and J are TRBV19 and TRBJ1-2; TRBD1 agrees at 9 bases. The CDR3 loop spans 15 amino acids. V was clipped by 5 bases and J by 2 bases; unmatched bases: 6. The germline V gene encodes CDR1 LNHDA and CDR2 SQIVND (reference sequence). The CDR3 loop is CASSPTGGVNYGYTF. Here the CDR3 DNA reads TGTGCCAGTAGTCCTACAGGGGGCGTCAACTATGGCTACACCTTC.

This chain links TRBV7-8 with TRBJ1-1; 8 bases agree with TRBD1. Germline CDR1 and CDR2: SGHVS and FQNEAQ. CDR3 length equals 13 residues. V lost 5 bases, J lost 11 bases, and 10 bases stayed unmatched. CDR3 coding DNA: TGTGCCAGCAGCCAAAACGGACAGGGTGGTGCTTTCTTT. It yields the protein CASSQNGQGGAFF.